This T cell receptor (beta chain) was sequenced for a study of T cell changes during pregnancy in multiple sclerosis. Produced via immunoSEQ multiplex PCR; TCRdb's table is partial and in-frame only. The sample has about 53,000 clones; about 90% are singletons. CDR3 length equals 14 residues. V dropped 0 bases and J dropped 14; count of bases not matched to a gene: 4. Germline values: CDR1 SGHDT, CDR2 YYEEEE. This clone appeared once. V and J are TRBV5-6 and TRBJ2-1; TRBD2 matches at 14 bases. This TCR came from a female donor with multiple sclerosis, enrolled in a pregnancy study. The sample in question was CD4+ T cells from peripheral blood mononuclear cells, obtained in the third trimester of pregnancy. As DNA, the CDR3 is TGTGCCAGCAGCTTGGGACTAGCGGGGGGGGAAGAGTTCTTC. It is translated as CASSLGLAGGEEFF.